These 17 T cell receptor beta chains were all obtained from the same sample, sequenced in a study of CD8 T cells in Susac syndrome. An amount of RNA that ranged from roughly 0.5 to 1 ug was reverse transcribed with random hexamers. TCRdb fed the immunoSEQ multiplex PCR reads into MiXCR, producing one record per CDR3 protein. The sample includes 160,000 or so distinct CDR3 sequences, about 95% of them seen just once. The specimen was CD8+ T cells from PBMCs. The receptors here all came from a human donor with multiple sclerosis.

This clonotype was picked up one time. V gene TRBV27 combines with J gene TRBJ2-7; D gene ambiguous. Trimming pared 3 bases from V and 4 bases from J, leaving 16 bases between. The CDR3 consists of 15 residues. Germline CDR1 is MNHEY and CDR2 is SMNVEV (reference sequence). The DNA of the CDR3 is TGTGCCAGCAGTTTTATTGGGGATCTCGGATACGAGCAGTACTTC. Its protein product is CASSFIGDLGYEQYF.

V usage is TRBV2 and J usage is TRBJ1-2; D not certain. This CDR3 comprises 14 residues. Trimming shortened V by 0 bases and J by 1 base, and 6 bases separated the two germline ends. Looked up from germline, CDR1 is SNHLY and CDR2 is FYNNEI. The CDR3 bases are TGTGCCAGCAGTGAAGCGGTTGATAACTATGGCTACACCTTC. This sequence encodes CASSEAVDNYGYTF.

The chain recombines TRBV4-1 with TRBJ2-1, with D perhaps being TRBD1 or TRBD2 (6 bases each). The germline CDR1 and CDR2 sequences are MGHRA and YSYEKL. This CDR3 has 15 amino acids. The germline V and J ends were trimmed by 0 bases and 7 bases, with 13 bases remaining between them. The CDR3 region is CASSQEVGGGNEQFF. CDR3 in DNA: TGCGCCAGCAGCCAAGAGGTTGGAGGGGGGAATGAGCAGTTCTTC.

The CDR3 DNA sequence: TGCAGCGCTCCCCCTCCGGGTAGCTCCTACAATGAGCAGTTCTTC. This encodes CSAPPPGSSYNEQFF. The chain joins TRBV29-1 to TRBJ2-1; no firm D call. CDR3 size: 15 residues. The V end lost 7 bases, the J end lost 0 bases, and 16 bases lay between the germline ends. Germline-derived CDR1 and CDR2 are SQVTM and ANQGSEA.

This clonotype was seen a single time. This rearrangement joins TRBV30 to TRBJ2-1; D is unresolved. This CDR3 is 12 amino acids long. V dropped 0 bases and J dropped 6 bases, with 6 bases sitting between them. Germline V gene sequence: CDR1 GTSNPN, CDR2 SVGIG (reference sequence). CDR3 nucleotide sequence: TGTGCCTGGAGTGTAATAGTCAATGAGCAGTTCTTC. Its translation: CAWSVIVNEQFF.

The V gene is TRBV12-3 or TRBV12-4, the J gene TRBJ1-2, with D maybe TRBD1 (5 bases). CDR3 length: 12 residues. Deletions cut 10 bases from V and 8 bases from J, with 17 bases between. The CDR3 reads CATLIAGRGYTF. As DNA, the CDR3 is TGTGCCACTCTAATAGCAGGGAGAGGCTACACCTTC.

The chain is built from TRBV28 and TRBJ1-5; D possibly corresponds to TRBD1 (6 bases). The CDR3 contains 13 residues. The germline V gene encodes CDR1 MDHEN and CDR2 SYDVKM. Trimming stripped 10 bases from V and 4 bases from J, with 14 bases between. The CDR3 sequence is CATSEGGNQPQHF. The CDR3 bases are TGTGCCACCTCGGAGGGGGGTAATCAGCCCCAGCATTTT.

V usage is TRBV6-5 and J usage is TRBJ2-3, with D unclear. Germline CDR1 is MNHEY and CDR2 is SVGAGI. The CDR3 is 12 amino acids. V was shortened by 7 bases and J by 4 bases, with 9 bases between the two germline ends. The CDR3 reads CASTGRADTQYF. The CDR3 nucleotides read TGTGCCAGCACCGGCCGGGCAGATACGCAGTATTTT.

The genes are TRBV7-9 and TRBJ2-3, with TRBD2 matching 7 bases. The CDR3 spans 16 residues. V lost 5 bases, J lost 0 bases, and 8 bases stayed unmatched. CDR1 and CDR2 from the germline V gene are SEHNR and FQNEAQ (reference sequence). The CDR3 loop is CASSTGGSGSTDTQYF. The CDR3 region has the DNA TGTGCCAGCAGCACCGGGGGTAGCGGGAGCACAGATACGCAGTATTTT.

The V and J genes are TRBV2 and TRBJ2-1; a possible D gene is TRBD1 (6 bases). V was shortened by 7 bases and J by 0 bases, with 13 bases between the two germline ends. Germline CDR1 reads SNHLY; CDR2 reads FYNNEI. The CDR3 contains 15 residues. The CDR3 DNA reads TGTGCCAGCATGGCCGACAGGAGCTCCTACAATGAGCAGTTCTTC. Translation: CASMADRSSYNEQFF.

CDR3 loop: CSVPSGDNTEAFF. The CDR3 coding sequence is TGCAGCGTCCCCTCGGGGGATAACACTGAAGCTTTCTTT. J is TRBJ1-1 and V is TRBV29-1; possibly TRBD1 for D (5 bases). Germline V CDR1 and CDR2: SQVTM, ANQGSEA. The V gene lost 6 bases and the J gene lost 2 bases, with 13 bases spanning the gap. The length of the CDR3 is 13 residues.

This chain links TRBV10-1 with TRBJ2-1; the match to TRBD2 covers 8 bases. Germline lookup yields CDR1 WNHNN and CDR2 SYGVQD (reference sequence). V lost 2 bases and J lost 12; bases outside the gene matches: 6. The CDR3 runs 13 residues. The CDR3 spells CASSERSGSGQFF. The DNA of the CDR3 is TGCGCCAGCAGTGAGAGGAGCGGGAGCGGGCAGTTCTTC.

The V gene is TRBV4-2, the J gene TRBJ2-7; D call uncertain. The germline gives CDR1 LGHNA, CDR2 YNFKEQ. V was cut by 1 base and J by 2 bases, with 12 bases left in between. CDR3 size: 15 residues. The CDR3 is CASSQALGSTYEQYF. CDR3 DNA sequence: TGTGCCAGCAGCCAAGCACTCGGGTCGACCTACGAGCAGTACTTC.

The V gene is TRBV29-1, the J gene TRBJ2-7, with D unresolved. The CDR3 is 11 amino acids. CDR1 SQVTM and CDR2 ANQGSEA come from the germline V gene. The V gene lost 4 bases and the J gene lost 1 base, with 5 bases spanning the gap. CDR3 sequence: CSVGLSYEQYF. CDR3 sequence (DNA): TGCAGCGTTGGGCTGTCCTACGAGCAGTACTTC.

J is TRBJ2-3 and V is TRBV7-9; 7 bases are a match to TRBD2. The CDR3 covers 16 residues. Trimming cost V 0 bases and J 6 bases; bases outside gene matches: 9. Germline assignment: CDR1 SEHNR and CDR2 FQNEAQ (reference sequence). CDR3 protein: CASSLALGLDGDTQYF. As DNA, the CDR3 is TGTGCCAGCAGCTTAGCGCTAGGACTAGATGGGGATACGCAGTATTTT.

In this sample, this clonotype turned up a few times. The chain has TRBV2 and TRBJ2-1; D ambiguous. This CDR3 is 12 amino acids long. V dropped 6 bases and J dropped 4 bases, with 7 bases sitting between them. Germline loops: CDR1 SNHLY, CDR2 FYNNEI. The CDR3 DNA reads as TGTGCCAGCAGCGTGGGGTACAATGAGCAGTTCTTC. This gives the protein CASSVGYNEQFF.

This rearrangement joins TRBV6-5 to TRBJ1-2; D might be TRBD1 (5 bases). This CDR3 is built from 12 residues. Looked up from germline, CDR1 is MNHEY and CDR2 is SVGAGI. Trimming pared 6 bases from V and 4 bases from J, leaving 9 bases between. The CDR3 sequence is CASSQDSYGYTF. The CDR3 DNA reads as TGTGCCAGCAGCCAAGACAGCTATGGCTACACCTTC.